This T cell receptor (beta chain) stems from a study of cytomegalovirus exposure and HLA in healthy donors. The wider study: Prior work identified some 120 million unique TCR beta sequences in 150 million to 200 million T cells. Study-level points and caveats: It was in a later analysis that TCR association rates were seen to vary by HLA locus, highest for DRB1 and lowest for HLA-C.

PCR used 60 Vbeta primers and 13 Jbeta primers. Measured with immunoSEQ multiplex PCR; TCRdb has only the in-frame clones, and not every one. The sample consists of about 90,000 clones, approximately 71% of them appearing once. Samples came from healthy bone marrow donors. This clone has only one observation. Antigen: not known. Sequenced input: PBMCs. This TCR derives from a woman between 18 and 29 years old in good health and CMV-seropositive.

The CDR3 loop is CASSQGQGHQPQHF. The DNA for the CDR3 is TGTGCCAGCAGTCAGGGACAGGGGCATCAGCCCCAGCATTTT. The J gene is TRBJ1-5, the V gene TRBV6-5; 10 bases map to TRBD1. The V segment lost 5 bases and the J segment 5 bases; nucleotides outside the gene matches: 3. CDR3 length: 14 residues. Germline lookup yields CDR1 MNHEY and CDR2 SVGAGI.